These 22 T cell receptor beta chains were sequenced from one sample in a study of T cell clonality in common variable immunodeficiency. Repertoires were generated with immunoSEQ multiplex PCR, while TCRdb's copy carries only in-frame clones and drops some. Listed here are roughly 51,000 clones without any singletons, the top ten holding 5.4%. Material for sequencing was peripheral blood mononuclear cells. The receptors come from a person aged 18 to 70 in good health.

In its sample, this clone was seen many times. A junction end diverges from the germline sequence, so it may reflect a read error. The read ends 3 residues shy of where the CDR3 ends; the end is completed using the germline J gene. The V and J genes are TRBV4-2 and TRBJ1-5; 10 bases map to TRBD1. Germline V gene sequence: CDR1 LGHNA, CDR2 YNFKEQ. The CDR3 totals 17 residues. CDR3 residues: CASSQDRGRGGNQPQHF. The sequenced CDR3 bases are TGTGCCAGTAGCCAAGACAGGGGGCGCGGGGGCAATCAGCCC.

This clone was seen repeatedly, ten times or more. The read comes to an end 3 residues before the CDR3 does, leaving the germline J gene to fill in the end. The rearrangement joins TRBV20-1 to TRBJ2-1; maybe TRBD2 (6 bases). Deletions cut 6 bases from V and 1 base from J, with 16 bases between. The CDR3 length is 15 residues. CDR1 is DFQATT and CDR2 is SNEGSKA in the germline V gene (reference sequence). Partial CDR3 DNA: TGCAGTGCGGGGAGGCCTGGCGGGTCCTACAATGAG. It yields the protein CSAGRPGGSYNE. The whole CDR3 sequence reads CSAGRPGGSYNEQFF.

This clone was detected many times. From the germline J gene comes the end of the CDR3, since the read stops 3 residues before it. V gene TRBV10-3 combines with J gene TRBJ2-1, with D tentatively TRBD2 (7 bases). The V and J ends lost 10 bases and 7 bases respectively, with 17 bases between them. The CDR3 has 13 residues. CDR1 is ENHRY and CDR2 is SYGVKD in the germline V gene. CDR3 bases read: TGTGCCACTTCGGAACAGGGAGGGAATGAG. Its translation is CATSEQGGNE. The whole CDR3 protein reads CATSEQGGNEQFF.

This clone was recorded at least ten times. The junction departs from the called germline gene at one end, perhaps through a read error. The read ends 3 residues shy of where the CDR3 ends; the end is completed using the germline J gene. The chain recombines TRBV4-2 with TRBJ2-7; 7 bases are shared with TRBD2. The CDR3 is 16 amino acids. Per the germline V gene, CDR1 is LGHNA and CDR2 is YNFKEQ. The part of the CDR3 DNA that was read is TGCGCCAGCAGCCAAGATTGGTCGGGCGGGAGTTACGAG. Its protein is CASSQDWSGGSYE. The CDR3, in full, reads CASSQDWSGGSYEQYF.

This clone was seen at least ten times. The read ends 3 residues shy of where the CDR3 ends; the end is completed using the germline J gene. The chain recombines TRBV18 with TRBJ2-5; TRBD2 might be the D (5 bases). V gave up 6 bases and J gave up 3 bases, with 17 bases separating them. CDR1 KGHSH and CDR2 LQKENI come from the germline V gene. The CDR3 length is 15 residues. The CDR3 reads CASSQNRAAEETQYF. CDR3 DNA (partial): TGTGCCAGCTCTCAAAATCGGGCAGCGGAAGAGACC.

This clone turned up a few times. Partial CDR3 DNA: TGTGCCAGCAGCTTAGATCTGGAGACC. Protein product: CASSLDLET. In full, the CDR3 reads CASSLDLETQYF. V and J are TRBV11-2 and TRBJ2-5, with D unresolved. With the read ending 3 residues before the CDR3 end, the germline J gene is used to fill in that end. The germline V and J ends were trimmed by 0 bases and 5 bases, with 4 bases remaining between them. This CDR3 contains 12 residues. CDR1 and CDR2 (germline): SGHAT, FQNNGV.

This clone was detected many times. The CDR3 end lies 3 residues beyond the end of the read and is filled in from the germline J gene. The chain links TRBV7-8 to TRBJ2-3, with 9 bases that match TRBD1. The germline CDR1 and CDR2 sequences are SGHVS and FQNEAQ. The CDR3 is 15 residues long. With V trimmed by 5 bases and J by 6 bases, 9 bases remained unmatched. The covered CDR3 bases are TGTGCCAGCAGCCTACAGGGGGCCAACGGGGATACG. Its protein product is CASSLQGANGDT. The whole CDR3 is CASSLQGANGDTQYF.

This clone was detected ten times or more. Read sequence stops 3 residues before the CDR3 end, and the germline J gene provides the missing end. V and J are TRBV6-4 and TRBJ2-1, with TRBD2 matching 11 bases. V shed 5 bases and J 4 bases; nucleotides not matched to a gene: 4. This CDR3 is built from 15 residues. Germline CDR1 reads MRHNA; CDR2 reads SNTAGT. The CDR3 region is CASSQLAGAYNEQFF. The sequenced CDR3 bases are TGTGCCAGCAGTCAACTAGCGGGAGCTTACAATGAG.

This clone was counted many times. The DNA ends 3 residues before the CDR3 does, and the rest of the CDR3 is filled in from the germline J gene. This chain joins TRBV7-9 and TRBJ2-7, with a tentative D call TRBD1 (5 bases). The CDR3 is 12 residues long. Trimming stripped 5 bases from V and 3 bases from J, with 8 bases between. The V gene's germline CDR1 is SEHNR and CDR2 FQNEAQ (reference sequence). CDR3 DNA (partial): TGTGCCAGCAGCGGACAACGCTACGAG. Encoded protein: CASSGQRYE. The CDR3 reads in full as CASSGQRYEQYF.

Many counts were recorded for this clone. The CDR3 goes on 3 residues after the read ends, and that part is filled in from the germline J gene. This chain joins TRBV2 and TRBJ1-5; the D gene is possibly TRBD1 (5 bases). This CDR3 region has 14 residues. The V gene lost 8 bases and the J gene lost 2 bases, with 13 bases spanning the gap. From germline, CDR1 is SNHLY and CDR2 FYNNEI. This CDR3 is CASCSLGGNQPQHF. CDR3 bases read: TGTGCCAGCTGTAGCCTAGGGGGCAATCAGCCC.

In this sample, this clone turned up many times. The DNA read from the CDR3 is TGCAGTGCGCCGGGACACACCTACGAG. Translation gives CSAPGHTYE. The CDR3 reads in full as CSAPGHTYEQYF. The genes are TRBV20-1 and TRBJ2-7, with TRBD1 as a possible D gene (6 bases). The CDR3 is cut off 3 residues early in the read; its end comes from the germline J gene. The germline V and J ends were trimmed by 6 bases and 2 bases, with 11 bases remaining between them. The CDR3 length is 12 residues. Germline V gene data show CDR1 as DFQATT and CDR2 as SNEGSKA (reference sequence).

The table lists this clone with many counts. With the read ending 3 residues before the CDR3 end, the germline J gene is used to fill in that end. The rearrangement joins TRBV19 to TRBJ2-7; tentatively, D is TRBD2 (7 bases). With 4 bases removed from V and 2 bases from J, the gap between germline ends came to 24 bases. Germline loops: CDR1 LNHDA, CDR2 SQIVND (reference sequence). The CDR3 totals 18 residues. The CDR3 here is CASSRQFGGRGSPYEQYF. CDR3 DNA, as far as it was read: TGTGCCAGTAGTAGACAGTTCGGGGGGCGCGGTTCCCCCTACGAG.

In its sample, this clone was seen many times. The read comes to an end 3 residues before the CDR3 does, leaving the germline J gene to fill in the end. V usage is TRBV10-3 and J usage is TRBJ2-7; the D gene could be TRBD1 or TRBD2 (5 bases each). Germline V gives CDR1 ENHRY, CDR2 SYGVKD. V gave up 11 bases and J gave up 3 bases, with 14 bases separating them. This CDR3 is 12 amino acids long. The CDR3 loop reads CAAEGNNYEQYF. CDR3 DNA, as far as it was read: TGTGCCGCCGAGGGGAACAACTACGAG.

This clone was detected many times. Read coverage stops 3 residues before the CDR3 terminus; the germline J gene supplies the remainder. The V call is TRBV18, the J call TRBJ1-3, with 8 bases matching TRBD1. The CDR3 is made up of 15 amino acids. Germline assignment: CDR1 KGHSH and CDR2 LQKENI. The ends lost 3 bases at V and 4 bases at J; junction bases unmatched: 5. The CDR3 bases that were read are TGTGCCAGCTCACCCGAGACAGGGGTAGGAAACACC. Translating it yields CASSPETGVGNT. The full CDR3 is CASSPETGVGNTIYF. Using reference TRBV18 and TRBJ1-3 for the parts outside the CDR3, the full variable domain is NAGVMQNPRHLVRRRGQEARLRCSPMKGHSHVYWYRQLPEEGLKFMVYLQKENIIDESGMPKERFSAEFPKEGPSILRIQQVVRGDSAAYFCASSPETGVGNTIYFGEGSWLTVV.

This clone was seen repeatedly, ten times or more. CDR3 residues: CSARDALVLGNEQFF. The CDR3 bases that were read are TGCAGTGCTAGAGATGCACTAGTTTTGGGCAATGAG. The chain is built from TRBV20-1 and TRBJ2-1; D possibly corresponds to TRBD2 (5 bases). The read terminates 3 residues ahead of where the CDR3 ends, so the germline J gene completes it. CDR1 is DFQATT, CDR2 SNEGSKA, per germline (reference sequence). The V and J ends lost 0 bases and 6 bases respectively, with 15 bases between them. The CDR3 has 15 amino acids.

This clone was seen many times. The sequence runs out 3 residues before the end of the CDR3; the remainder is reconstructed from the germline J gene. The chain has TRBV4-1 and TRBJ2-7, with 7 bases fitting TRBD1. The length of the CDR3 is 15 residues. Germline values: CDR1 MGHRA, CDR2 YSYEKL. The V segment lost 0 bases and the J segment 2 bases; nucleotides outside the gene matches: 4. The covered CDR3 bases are TGCGCCAGCAGCCAAGACGGACAGGCAACCTACGAG. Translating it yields CASSQDGQATYE. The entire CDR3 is CASSQDGQATYEQYF.

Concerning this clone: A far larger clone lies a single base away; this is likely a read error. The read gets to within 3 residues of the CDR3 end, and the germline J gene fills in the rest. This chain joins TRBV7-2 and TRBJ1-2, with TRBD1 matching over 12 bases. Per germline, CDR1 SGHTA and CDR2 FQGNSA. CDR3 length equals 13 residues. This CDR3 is CASSLGTGGGYTF. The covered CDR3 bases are TGTGCCAGCAGCTTGGGGACAGGGGGCGGC.

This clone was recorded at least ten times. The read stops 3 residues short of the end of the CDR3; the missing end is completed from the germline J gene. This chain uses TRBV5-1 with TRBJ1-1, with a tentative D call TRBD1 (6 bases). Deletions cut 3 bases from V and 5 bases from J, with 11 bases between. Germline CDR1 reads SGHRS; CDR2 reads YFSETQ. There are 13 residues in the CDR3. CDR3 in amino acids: CASSSQGSTEAFF. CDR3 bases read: TGCGCCAGCAGCTCTCAGGGGTCGACTGAA.

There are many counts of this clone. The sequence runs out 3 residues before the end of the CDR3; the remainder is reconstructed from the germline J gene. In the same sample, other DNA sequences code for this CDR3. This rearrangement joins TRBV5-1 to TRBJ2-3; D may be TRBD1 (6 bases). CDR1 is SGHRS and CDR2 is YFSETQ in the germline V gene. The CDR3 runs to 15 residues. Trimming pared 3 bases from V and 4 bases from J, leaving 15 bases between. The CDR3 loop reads CASSYRLPGADTQYF. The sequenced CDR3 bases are TGCGCCAGCAGCTACCGTTTACCAGGGGCAGATACG.

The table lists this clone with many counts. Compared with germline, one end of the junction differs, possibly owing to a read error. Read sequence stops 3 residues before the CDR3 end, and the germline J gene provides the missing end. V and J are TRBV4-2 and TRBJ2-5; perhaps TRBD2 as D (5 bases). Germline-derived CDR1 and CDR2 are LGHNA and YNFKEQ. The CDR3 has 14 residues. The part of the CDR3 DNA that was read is TGCGCCAGCAGCGCCGGACTTCCGGAGGAGACC. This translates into CASSAGLPEET. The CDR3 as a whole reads CASSAGLPEETQYF.

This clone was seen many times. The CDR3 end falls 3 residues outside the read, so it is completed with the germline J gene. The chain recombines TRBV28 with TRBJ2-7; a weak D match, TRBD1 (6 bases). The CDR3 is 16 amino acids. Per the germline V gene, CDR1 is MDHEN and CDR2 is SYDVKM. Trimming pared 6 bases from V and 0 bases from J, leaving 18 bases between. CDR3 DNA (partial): TGTGCCAGCAGAACTTTTACAGGGACCCTCTCCTACGAG. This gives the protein CASRTFTGTLSYE. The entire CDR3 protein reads CASRTFTGTLSYEQYF.

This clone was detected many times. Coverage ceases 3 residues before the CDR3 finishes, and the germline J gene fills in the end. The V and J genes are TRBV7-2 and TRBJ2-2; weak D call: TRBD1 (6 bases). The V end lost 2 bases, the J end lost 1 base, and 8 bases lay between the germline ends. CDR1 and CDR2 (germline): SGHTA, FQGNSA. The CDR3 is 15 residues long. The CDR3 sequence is CASSLWTENTGELFF. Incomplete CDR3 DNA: TGTGCCAGCAGCTTATGGACAGAGAACACCGGGGAG. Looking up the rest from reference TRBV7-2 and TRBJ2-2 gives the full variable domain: GAGVSQSPSNKVTEKGKDVELRCDPISGHTALYWYRQSLGQGLEFLIYFQGNSAPDKSGLPSDRFSAERTGGSVSTLTIQRTQQEDSAVYLCASSLWTENTGELFFGEGSRLTVL.